The text below deals with one TCR beta chain. CDR3 length equals 8 residues. Germline V gives CDR1 SQVTM, CDR2 ANQGSEA. This sample was included in a study of Graves' ophthalmopathy and Graves' hyperthyroidism. Looking at the study overall: The stable label applied to hyperthyroidism with no ophthalmopathy within 18 months of follow-up.

Patients were diagnosed from clinical symptoms, serum thyroxine, TRAb, thyroid ultrasound and orbital computed tomography. RNA transcripts provided the template for amplifying TCR beta CDR3 regions. Scientists carried out first-round RT-PCR using HTBI primers and then a second-round multiplex PCR. TCRdb analysed the multiplex PCR reads with MiXCR anew, one entry per CDR3 protein. The profile shows about 1.2 million distinct CDR3 sequences, about 38% of them singletons. This clonotype originated in an adult man with Graves' hyperthyroidism. Specimen: peripheral blood or thyroid tissue (not recorded which). The chain has TRBV29-1 and TRBJ2-7; D call uncertain. The J call may be mistaken, given a closer DNA end match to TRBJ2-1. CDR3 amino acids: CSVDEQFF. CDR3 coding DNA: TGCAGCGTTGACGAGCAGTTCTTC.